The 8 T cell receptor beta chains below all came from one sample that was sequenced in a study of control samples from healthy donors and cancer patients. Sequenced by immunoSEQ multiplex PCR; TCRdb stores in-frame clones only, minus some. The repertoire includes approximately 87,000 clones, roughly nine tenths of them detected once, and over 0.95% sits in the top ten. Sequencing was carried out using blood. The receptors were gathered from a woman between 45 and 65 years old in good health.

The chain is built from TRBV2 and TRBJ2-2; D is ambiguous. CDR1 is SNHLY and CDR2 is FYNNEI in the germline V gene. Trimming took 2 bases from V and 0 from J, leaving 10 bases between them. This CDR3 spans 16 amino acids. The CDR3 spells CASSESRAPNTGELFF. In DNA, the CDR3 is TGTGCCAGCAGTGAATCCCGGGCCCCGAACACCGGGGAGCTGTTTTTT.

V gene TRBV7-2 combines with J gene TRBJ1-4; D is ambiguous. CDR1 and CDR2 (germline): SGHTA, FQGNSA. The CDR3 extends over 14 amino acids. Trimming pared 1 base from V and 1 base from J, leaving 4 bases between. The CDR3 loop reads CASSLDQTNEKLFF. The CDR3 DNA sequence: TGTGCCAGCAGCTTAGACCAAACTAATGAAAAACTGTTTTTT.

CDR3 in DNA: TGTGCCAGCACCCGATCCCGGGACGGTGAAGCTTTCTTT. Amino acid sequence: CASTRSRDGEAFF. The rearrangement uses TRBV6-5 and TRBJ1-1, with D perhaps matching TRBD1 (5 bases). Trimming removed 7 bases from V and 7 bases from J, with 16 bases in between. The germline CDR1 and CDR2 sequences are MNHEY and SVGAGI. The CDR3 is 13 amino acids.

V and J are TRBV21-1 and TRBJ1-4; TRBD1 is the table's D call, not checked against the DNA. TRBV21-1 is flagged as a pseudogene. The CDR3 has 15 amino acids. In DNA form, the CDR3 reads TGTGCCAGCAGCGTCCGACAGGCCGCGGCGGAAAAACTGTTTTTT. It yields the protein CASSVRQAAAEKLFF.

V usage is TRBV7-2 and J usage is TRBJ2-5; 9 nucleotides agree with TRBD2. Germline V gene data show CDR1 as SGHTA and CDR2 as FQGNSA. V shed 4 bases and J 7 bases; nucleotides not matched to a gene: 7. The CDR3 has 14 amino acids. In nucleotides, the CDR3 is TGTGCCAGCAGCTGGGACCTAGCGGGGCGGACCCAGTACTTC. It yields the protein CASSWDLAGRTQYF.

The rearrangement uses TRBV2 and TRBJ2-5; D possibly matches TRBD1 or TRBD2 (5 bases each). Trimming removed 6 bases at V and 3 bases at J, with 14 bases between. Germline V gene sequence: CDR1 SNHLY, CDR2 FYNNEI. The CDR3 spans 14 residues. The CDR3 DNA reads TGTGCCAGCAGGCTCCGGGACCCTAAAGAGACCCAGTACTTC. This gives the protein CASRLRDPKETQYF.

The chain employs TRBV6-5 and TRBJ1-2; weak D call: TRBD1 (5 bases). The CDR3 extends over 14 amino acids. Per the germline V gene, CDR1 is MNHEY and CDR2 is SVGAGI. V dropped 5 bases and J dropped 4 bases, with 14 bases sitting between them. CDR3 DNA: TGTGCCAGCAGTACAACGGGGGGTTTCTATGGCTACACCTTC. Its protein product is CASSTTGGFYGYTF.

The V gene is TRBV7-9, the J gene TRBJ2-1, with 9 bases fitting TRBD2. CDR1 SEHNR and CDR2 FQNEAQ come from the germline V gene (reference sequence). CDR3 size: 18 residues. V was pared by 1 base and J by 0 bases, with 7 bases of the junction left unmatched. The CDR3 is CASSLGLAGWGSYNEQFF. CDR3 in DNA: TGTGCCAGCAGCTTAGGGCTAGCGGGGTGGGGCTCCTACAATGAGCAGTTCTTC.